This TCR beta chain is drawn from a study of Ad26.COV2.S vaccination and SARS-CoV-2 variants. Background on the study: Recipients of Ad26.COV2.S got it intramuscularly, once or twice 56 days apart. Study-level points and caveats: Reported findings describe substantial breadth in spike-specific CD8+ and CD4+ T cell responses following vaccination. Vaccinees and placebo recipients showed similar non-spike TCR breadth.

Comments on this clone: Its antigen is not identified.

Repertoires were generated with immunoSEQ multiplex PCR, while TCRdb's copy carries only in-frame clones and drops some. The table lists 400,000 to 450,000 clones, about 90% of them singletons. The CDR3 extends over 15 amino acids. CDR1 is MDHEN and CDR2 is SYDVKM in the germline V gene. J was trimmed by 6 bases and V by 5 bases; bases with no gene match: 13. Noted treatment: roughly 20 received Ad26.COV2.S at low or high dose, single or two shots; roughly 5 received placebo; per-sample allocation not given. Repertoires come from day 63 after the first vaccine or placebo injection. An Ad26 vector expressing Wuhan-strain SARS-CoV-2 spike constituted the vaccine.

The chain combines TRBV28 with TRBJ2-7; TRBD1 matches at 7 bases. The clonotype comes from a person between 18 and 59 years old who received the Ad26.COV2.S COVID-19 vaccine or a placebo. The starting material was peripheral blood, obtained in a trial of Ad26.COV2.S vaccine versus placebo. The CDR3 DNA sequence: TGTGCCAGCAGTGTACCGGGACAGCCTGGAAGCGAGCAGTACTTC. Translation gives CASSVPGQPGSEQYF.